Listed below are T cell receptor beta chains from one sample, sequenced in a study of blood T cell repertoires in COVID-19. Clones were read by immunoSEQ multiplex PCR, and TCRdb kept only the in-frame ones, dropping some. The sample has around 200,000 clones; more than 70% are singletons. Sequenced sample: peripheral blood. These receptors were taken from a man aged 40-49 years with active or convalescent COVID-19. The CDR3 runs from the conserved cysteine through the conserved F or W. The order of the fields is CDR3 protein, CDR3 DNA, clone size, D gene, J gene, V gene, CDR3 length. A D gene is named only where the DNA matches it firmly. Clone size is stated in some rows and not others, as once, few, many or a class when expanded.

CDR3: CSASRWTDATNSPLHF; DNA: TGCAGTGCTAGTAGGTGGACAGATGCAACCAATTCACCCCTCCACTTT; size: .; D: .; J: TRBJ1-6; V: TRBV20-1; length: 16
CDR3: CASSPGQGVVSTEAFF; DNA: TGTGCCAGCAGCCCGGGACAGGGAGTCGTGAGCACTGAAGCTTTCTTT; size: .; D: TRBD1; J: TRBJ1-1; V: TRBV11-3; length: 16
CDR3: CASSLGTGDNQPQHF; DNA: TGCGCCAGCAGCTTAGGGACAGGGGACAATCAGCCCCAGCATTTT; size: .; D: TRBD1; J: TRBJ1-5; V: TRBV5-1; length: 15
CDR3: CARANGSEAFF; DNA: TGTGCCAGGGCGAACGGGAGTGAAGCTTTCTTT; size: .; D: .; J: TRBJ1-1; V: TRBV19; length: 11
CDR3: CASSPPTGASSTGELFF; DNA: TGTGCCAGCTCACCACCGACGGGTGCGTCTTCCACCGGGGAGCTGTTTTTT; size: .; D: .; J: TRBJ2-2; V: TRBV18; length: 17
CDR3: CASSQDWDLSGVLGEQYF; DNA: TGCGCCAGCAGCCAAGATTGGGATTTGTCGGGAGTACTCGGCGAGCAGTACTTC; size: .; D: .; J: TRBJ2-7; V: TRBV4-1; length: 18
CDR3: CASSRDIPRNEKLFF; DNA: TGTGCCAGCAGCCGGGACATCCCGCGTAATGAAAAACTGTTTTTT; size: .; D: .; J: TRBJ1-4; V: TRBV7-9; length: 15
CDR3: CASSGETTVGGYTF; DNA: TGTGCCAGCAGTGGGGAGACGACCGTCGGCGGCTACACCTTC; size: .; D: .; J: TRBJ1-2; V: TRBV2; length: 14
CDR3: CASRPAGTSSNEQFF; DNA: TGCGCCAGCAGACCGGCCGGGACTAGCAGCAATGAGCAGTTCTTC; size: .; D: TRBD2; J: TRBJ2-1; V: TRBV5-1; length: 15
CDR3: CASSRWAGGSYEQYF; DNA: TGTGCCAGCAGCAGATGGGCGGGAGGGTCCTACGAGCAGTACTTC; size: .; D: TRBD2; J: TRBJ2-7; V: TRBV9; length: 15
CDR3: CASSPLQGSYEQYF; DNA: TGTGCCAGCTCACCATTGCAGGGGTCCTACGAGCAGTACTTC; size: .; D: .; J: TRBJ2-7; V: TRBV18; length: 14
CDR3: CASSIGLGDTGELFF; DNA: TGTGCCAGTAGTATAGGGTTAGGGGACACCGGGGAGCTGTTTTTT; size: .; D: .; J: TRBJ2-2; V: TRBV19; length: 15
CDR3: CASSETDVNSPLHF; DNA: TGTGCCAGCAGTGAGACAGATGTCAATTCACCCCTCCACTTT; size: .; D: .; J: TRBJ1-6; V: TRBV6-2/TRBV6-3; length: 14
CDR3: CASSSPEFGYYEQYF; DNA: TGTGCCAGCAGCTCTCCCGAATTCGGTTATTACGAGCAGTACTTC; size: .; D: .; J: TRBJ2-7; V: TRBV11-3; length: 15
CDR3: CASQRESYNEQFF; DNA: TGTGCCAGCCAGCGGGAGTCTTACAATGAGCAGTTCTTC; size: .; D: TRBD2; J: TRBJ2-1; V: TRBV12-3/TRBV12-4; length: 13
CDR3: CASSYSDRAYGYTF; DNA: TGTGCCAGCAGTTACTCCGACAGGGCCTATGGCTACACCTTC; size: once; D: TRBD1; J: TRBJ1-2; V: TRBV6-5; length: 14
CDR3: CASSAGTDRGDEQFF; DNA: TGTGCCAGCAGCGCAGGCACGGACAGGGGGGATGAGCAGTTCTTC; size: .; D: TRBD1; J: TRBJ2-1; V: TRBV11-3; length: 15
CDR3: CASTGLGTYEQYF; DNA: TGTGCCAGTACTGGACTGGGCACCTACGAGCAGTACTTC; size: once; D: .; J: TRBJ2-7; V: TRBV5-6; length: 13